Sequencing of this T cell receptor beta chain was carried out in a study of blood T cell repertoires in COVID-19 (dated by TCRdb to 2018 to 2020). Regarding the study in general: The collaborator samples originated in the United States, Italy and Spain and spanned the acute and convalescent phases of COVID-19. Deeply sampled blood TCRbeta repertoires from subjects exposed to, actively infected with, or recovered from COVID-19 were included in the dataset. Where HLA class I and class II types were available, the types were taken from metadata supplied by the sample provider, not from assay-based typing. The samples were drawn from the first 160 participants of the ongoing ImmuneRACE study and from under 1,500 subjects provided by 6 global collaborators. The prospective study material was composed of cDNA or gDNA derived from T cells, B-cell-depleted T cells, or PBMCs. Sample metadata almost always included a de-identified subject ID, COVID-19 status, age in years and sex. The repertoires were released in a freely available public database intended as a resource for research on the immune response to SARS-CoV-2.

At the junction V is shortened by 3 bases and J by 4 bases, with 13 bases in between. From its cysteine to its phenylalanine, the CDR3 spans 14 amino acids. Only the CDR3 portion is preserved as DNA: 42 bases, with reading frame beginning at the first base. CDR1 and CDR2 (SGDLS, YYNGEE) derive from the germline V gene. With respect to this clone: Its recognized antigen is unknown. No base quality information exists; no much larger clone differs at one position.

Another Seattle source contributed samples from volunteer blood donors who had recovered from COVID-19. Collaborating institutions collected whole blood in K2EDTA tubes following their own protocols. For TCRbeta analysis, collaborator samples were shipped as frozen whole blood, as isolated PBMCs, or as DNA extracted from either sample type. Summary of the overall study and its limitations: Clinical and demographic metadata were provided uncurated, with the amount varying by source and participant.

TCRbeta CDR3 regions were amplified from genomic DNA by means of the immunoSEQ Assay, a bias-controlled multiplex PCR. The original pipeline was this. Nucleated cell counts per sample were estimated from amplification of reference gene primers within the assay. To quantify the absolute abundance of each unique TCRbeta CDR3 rearrangement, sequence reads were collapsed and filtered. For each sample, productive Simpson clonality was calculated as the square root of Simpson's diversity index over productive rearrangements. Drawn from immuneACCESS, this table holds only the in-frame rearrangements with V and J called that TCRdb kept. Clones are partly lost; checked studies trace under half to an unresolved V gene and leave the rest unexplained. The DNA gave D and trimming, while V, J and clone size come from that table. Within this sample are roughly 160,000 clones, with 83% of them counted one time only. The top ten clonotypes cover roughly 18% of the sample.

Sequences were obtained from peripheral blood. The chain uses TRBV9 and TRBJ1-1, with TRBD1 perhaps the D gene, on 6 matching bases. The clonotype originates from a woman aged 65 to 85 who had recovered from COVID-19. The CDR3 loop reads CASSEQGGGTEAFF. The DNA is as follows: TGTGCCAGCAGCGAACAGGGTGGGGGCACTGAAGCTTTCTTT.